This TCR beta chain was found in a study of response to subunit inactivated influenza vaccine. Whole-study findings and limits: Authors suggested seasonal influenza vaccinations each recruit few new T cells.

This clonotype has a handful of counts. The antigen is unknown. TCRdb used MiXCR to reprocess the RT-PCR reads, holding one entry per CDR3 protein. The data hold approximately 490,000 distinct CDR3 sequences, with approximately 7.2% observed a single time. The CDR3 sequence is 12 residues long. The V end was cut by 3 bases, the J end by 7 bases, with 9 bases between. Germline lookup yields CDR1 MNHEY and CDR2 SVGAGI. The receptor comes from a man aged 45 to 70 who received an inactivated influenza vaccine. This material consisted of PBMCs from blood, taken around 25 months after vaccination. The V and J genes are TRBV6-5 and TRBJ1-2; possibly TRBD1 for D (5 bases). CDR3 region: CASSYQDSGYTF. The CDR3 DNA follows: TGTGCCAGCAGTTATCAAGACAGTGGCTACACCTTC.